The clone carrying this T cell receptor (beta chain) was detected a few times. V was shortened by 3 bases and J by 2 bases, with 13 bases between the two germline ends. The CDR3 loop spans 15 amino acids. The germline V gene encodes CDR1 SGHRS and CDR2 YFSETQ. This entry is derived from a study of T-cell memory formation after mild COVID-19. TCRdb redid the calling of the 5' RACE reads with MiXCR, one entry per CDR3 protein. Among a few hundred thousand distinct CDR3 sequences listed, around 27% were seen once. The sample was PBMCs or a T cell subset sorted from them (not recorded which). This sequence was found in an adult woman who had mild COVID-19 (a few samples of this study predate the infection). Cell type and time point are not known. This chain uses TRBV5-1 with TRBJ2-3, with D hard to call. The CDR3 sequence is CASSSDIPPTDTQYF. The CDR3 DNA reads TGCGCCAGCAGCTCGGATATACCCCCCACAGATACGCAGTATTTT.